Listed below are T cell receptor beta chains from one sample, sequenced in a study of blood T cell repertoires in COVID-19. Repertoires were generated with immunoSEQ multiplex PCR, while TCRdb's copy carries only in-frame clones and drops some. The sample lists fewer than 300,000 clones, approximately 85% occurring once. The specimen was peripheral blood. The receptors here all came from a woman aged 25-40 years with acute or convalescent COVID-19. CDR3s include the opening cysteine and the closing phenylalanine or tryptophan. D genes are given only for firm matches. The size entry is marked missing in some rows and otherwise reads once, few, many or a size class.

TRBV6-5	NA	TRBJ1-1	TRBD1	CASSIPTGGNTEAFF	TGTGCCAGCAGTATACCGACAGGGGGTAACACTGAAGCTTTCTTT
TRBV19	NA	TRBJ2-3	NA	CASNEGGTDTQYF	TGTGCCAGTAACGAGGGCGGTACAGATACGCAGTATTTT
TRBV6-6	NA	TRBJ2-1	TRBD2	CASSWGLAGDEQFF	TGTGCCAGCAGTTGGGGACTAGCGGGAGATGAGCAGTTCTTC
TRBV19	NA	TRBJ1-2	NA	CASSTQGHYGYTF	TGTGCCAGTAGTACACAGGGCCACTATGGCTACACCTTC
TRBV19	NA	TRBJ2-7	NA	CAVGGRNPYEQYF	TGTGCCGTGGGGGGTCGCAACCCCTACGAGCAGTACTTC
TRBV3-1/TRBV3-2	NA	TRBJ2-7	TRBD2	CASSQDPPPAGGEQYF	TGTGCCAGCAGCCAAGATCCCCCCCCAGCGGGAGGCGAGCAGTACTTC
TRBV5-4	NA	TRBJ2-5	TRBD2	CASSWTSGMETQYF	TGTGCCAGCAGCTGGACTAGCGGGATGGAGACCCAGTACTTC
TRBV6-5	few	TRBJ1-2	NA	CASSPRALYGYTF	TGTGCCAGCAGCCCGCGGGCCCTCTATGGCTACACCTTC
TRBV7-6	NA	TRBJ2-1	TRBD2	CASSSRPGLAAGEQFF	TGTGCCAGCAGCTCCAGACCGGGACTAGCGGCCGGTGAGCAGTTCTTC
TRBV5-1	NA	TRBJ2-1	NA	CASSSRGQFF	TGCGCCAGCAGCTCCCGGGGGCAGTTCTTC
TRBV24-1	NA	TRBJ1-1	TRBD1	CATSGDRWVF	TGTGCCACCAGTGGGGACAGGTGGGTCTTT
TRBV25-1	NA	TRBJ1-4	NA	CASSVRTTTNEKLFF	TGTGCCAGCAGTGTTCGGACAACAACTAATGAAAAACTGTTTTTT
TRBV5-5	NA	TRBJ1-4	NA	CASSLSGATNEKLFF	TGTGCCAGCAGCTTGTCAGGTGCAACTAATGAAAAACTGTTTTTT
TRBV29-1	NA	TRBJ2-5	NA	CSVSVPAANLETQYF	TGCAGCGTATCCGTTCCAGCGGCAAACCTAGAGACCCAGTACTTC
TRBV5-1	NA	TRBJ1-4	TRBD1	CASSLTGANEKLFF	TGCGCCAGCAGCTTGACAGGGGCTAATGAAAAACTGTTTTTT
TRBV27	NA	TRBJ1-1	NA	CASSFGRGGTEAFF	TGTGCCAGCAGTTTTGGGAGGGGGGGCACTGAAGCTTTCTTT
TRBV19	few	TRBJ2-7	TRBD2	CASSIGGSVYEQYF	TGTGCCAGTAGTATTGGCGGGAGCGTTTACGAGCAGTACTTC
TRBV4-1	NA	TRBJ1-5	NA	CASSQVTSNQPQHF	TGCGCCAGCAGCCAAGTTACATCGAATCAGCCCCAGCATTTT
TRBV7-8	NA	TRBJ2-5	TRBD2	CASSLDRASGRETQYF	TGTGCCAGCAGCTTAGACAGGGCTAGCGGGAGGGAGACCCAGTACTTC
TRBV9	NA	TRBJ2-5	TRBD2	CASSVGGTSGLETQYF	TGTGCCAGCAGCGTCGGGGGGACTAGCGGGCTCGAGACCCAGTACTTC
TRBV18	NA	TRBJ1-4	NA	CASSPNRGLEKLFF	TGTGCCAGCTCACCCAACCGGGGACTTGAAAAACTGTTTTTT
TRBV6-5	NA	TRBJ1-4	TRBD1	CASRRQGTNEKLFF	TGTGCCAGCAGGCGACAGGGAACTAATGAAAAACTGTTTTTT
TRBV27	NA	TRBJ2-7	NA	CASRSKVYEQYF	TGTGCCAGCCGGAGTAAGGTCTACGAGCAGTACTTC
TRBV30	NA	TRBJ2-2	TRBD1	CAWSVGTGPNTGELFF	TGTGCCTGGAGTGTAGGGACAGGGCCGAACACCGGGGAGCTGTTTTTT
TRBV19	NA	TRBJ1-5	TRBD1	CASSPLQGALSNQPQHF	TGTGCCAGTAGTCCCCTACAGGGGGCACTTAGCAATCAGCCCCAGCATTTT
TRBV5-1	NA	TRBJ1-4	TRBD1	CASSQGAPNEKLFF	TGCGCCAGCAGCCAGGGGGCCCCTAATGAAAAACTGTTTTTT
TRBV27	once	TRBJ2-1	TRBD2	CASSLGLAGPSSYNEQFF	TGTGCCAGCAGTTTAGGGCTAGCGGGCCCTAGCTCCTACAATGAGCAGTTCTTC
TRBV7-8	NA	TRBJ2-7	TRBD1	CASSTQHPTGSPYEQYF	TGTGCCAGCAGCACCCAACACCCGACAGGGAGTCCCTACGAGCAGTACTTC
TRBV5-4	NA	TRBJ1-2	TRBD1	CADEDRGVYGYTF	TGTGCGGATGAGGACAGGGGTGTCTATGGCTACACCTTC
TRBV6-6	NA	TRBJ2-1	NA	CASSTDWNEQFF	TGTGCCAGCAGTACGGACTGGAATGAGCAGTTCTTC
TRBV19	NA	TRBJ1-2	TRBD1	CASSARDRRNYGYTF	TGTGCCAGTAGTGCTCGGGACAGGAGAAACTATGGCTACACCTTC
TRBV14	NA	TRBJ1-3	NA	CASSRMRRNTIYF	TGTGCCAGCAGCCGGATGCGGCGAAACACCATATATTTT
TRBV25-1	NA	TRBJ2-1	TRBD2	CASLAGETYNEQFF	TGTGCCAGCCTAGCGGGAGAAACCTACAATGAGCAGTTCTTC
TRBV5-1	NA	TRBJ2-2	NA	CASSLVAGGNTGELFF	TGCGCCAGCAGCTTGGTGGCGGGCGGGAACACCGGGGAGCTGTTTTTT
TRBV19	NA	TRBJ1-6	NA	CASRRSPGKKTPLHF	TGTGCCAGTAGAAGATCCCCGGGAAAAAAGACACCCCTCCACTTT
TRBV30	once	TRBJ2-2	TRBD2	CAWNGGGWTGELFF	TGTGCCTGGAACGGGGGGGGATGGACCGGGGAGCTGTTTTTT
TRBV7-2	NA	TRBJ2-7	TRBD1	CASSTDRGRVEQYF	TGTGCCAGCAGCACGGACAGGGGGCGTGTCGAGCAGTACTTC
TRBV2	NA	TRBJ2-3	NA	CASTPGGTTDTQYF	TGTGCCAGCACCCCGGGGGGCACCACAGATACGCAGTATTTT
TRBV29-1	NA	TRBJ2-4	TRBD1	CSVRQGAKNIQYF	TGCAGCGTTAGACAGGGGGCCAAAAACATTCAGTACTTC
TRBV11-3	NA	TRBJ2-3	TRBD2	CASSLTSGENGTDTQYF	TGTGCCAGCAGCTTGACTAGCGGGGAAAATGGGACAGATACGCAGTATTTT
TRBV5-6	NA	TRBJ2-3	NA	CASSLRPTSTDTQYF	TGTGCCAGCAGCTTGAGGCCGACAAGCACAGATACGCAGTATTTT
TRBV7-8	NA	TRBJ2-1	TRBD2	CASGREGSYNEQFF	TGTGCCAGCGGGCGGGAGGGGTCCTACAATGAGCAGTTCTTC
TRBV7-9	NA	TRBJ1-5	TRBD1	CASSPGQGTVQPQHF	TGTGCCAGCAGTCCCGGACAGGGAACCGTTCAGCCCCAGCATTTT
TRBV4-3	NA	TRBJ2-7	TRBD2	CASSQAPGTSGNYEQYF	TGCGCCAGCAGCCAAGCCCCCGGGACTAGCGGGAACTACGAGCAGTACTTC
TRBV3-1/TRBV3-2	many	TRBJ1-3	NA	CASSQNTGSGNTIYF	TGTGCCAGCAGCCAAAATACAGGCTCTGGAAACACCATATATTTT
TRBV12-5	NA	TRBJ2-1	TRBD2	CASAEPLAGVPEQFF	TGTGCTAGTGCCGAGCCTCTAGCGGGAGTTCCTGAGCAGTTCTTC
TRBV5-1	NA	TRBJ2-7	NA	CASRGERGITDEQYF	TGCGCCAGCAGGGGAGAACGTGGGATAACGGACGAGCAGTACTTC
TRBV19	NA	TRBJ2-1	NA	CASSPSGSRSYNEQFF	TGTGCCAGTAGTCCAAGCGGATCACGCTCCTACAATGAGCAGTTCTTC
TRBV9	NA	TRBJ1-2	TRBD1	CASSVHDSTGGSVYTF	TGTGCCAGCAGCGTACACGACTCGACAGGGGGCTCGGTCTACACCTTC
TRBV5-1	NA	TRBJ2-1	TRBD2	CASSLTSGSSYNEQFF	TGCGCCAGCAGCTTGACTAGCGGGAGCTCCTACAATGAGCAGTTCTTC
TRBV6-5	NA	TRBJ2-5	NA	CASSYSTGLEETQYF	TGTGCCAGCAGTTACTCTACAGGGTTGGAAGAGACCCAGTACTTC
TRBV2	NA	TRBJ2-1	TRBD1	CASSGDRGQFF	TGTGCCAGCAGTGGGGACAGGGGGCAGTTCTTC
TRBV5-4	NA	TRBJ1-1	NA	CASSGTQSGFRAFF	TGTGCCAGCAGCGGAACACAGTCGGGGTTCAGAGCTTTCTTT
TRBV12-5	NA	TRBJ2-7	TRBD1	CASGLRQGAYEQYF	TGTGCTAGTGGTTTGAGACAGGGGGCTTACGAGCAGTACTTC
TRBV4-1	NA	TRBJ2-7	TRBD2	CASSHTGTSGYYEQYF	TGCGCCAGCAGCCACACCGGGACTAGCGGATATTACGAGCAGTACTTC
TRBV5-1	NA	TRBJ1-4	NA	CASSPTRVNEKLFF	TGCGCCAGCAGCCCGACTAGGGTTAATGAAAAACTGTTTTTT
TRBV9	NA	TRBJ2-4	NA	CASSPRDQGLAKNIQYF	TGTGCCAGCAGCCCACGAGACCAAGGACTAGCCAAAAACATTCAGTACTTC